These 2 T cell receptor beta chains were all obtained from the same sample, sequenced in a study of cytomegalovirus exposure and HLA in healthy donors (dated 2017 in TCRdb). To prepare the library, the immunoSEQ multiplex PCR assay was applied. A mixture of 60 forward primers for TCR Vbeta segments and 13 reverse primers for TCR Jbeta segments was used in the multiplex PCR. The immuneACCESS repertoire file appears here via TCRdb, limited to in-frame rearrangements. These files lack a portion of the clones; in checked studies, under half of the deficit traces to unresolved V genes, and the cause of the others is not known. The sample records over 150,000 clones, 77% of which are singletons. The ten largest clones represent about 3.8% of the sample. The sequencing sample was made of PBMCs. Source of these receptors: a woman aged 55-69 years in good health and CMV-seropositive.

The chain employs TRBV7-2 and TRBJ2-1; D uncertain. The V end lost 2 bases, the J end lost 4 bases, and 6 bases lay between the germline ends. The CDR3 runs 13 residues. CDR1 is SGHTA, CDR2 FQGNSA, per germline. The CDR3 here is CASSLQLYNEQFF. The CDR3 DNA reads TGTGCCAGCAGCTTACAGTTGTACAATGAGCAGTTCTTC.

This chain uses TRBV6-5 with TRBJ2-3; tentatively, D is TRBD2 (6 bases). Per germline, CDR1 MNHEY and CDR2 SVGAGI. Trimming left V 4 bases short and J 0 bases short, with 14 bases between. The CDR3 loop spans 16 amino acids. The CDR3 sequence: CASSLGLARSTDTQYF. CDR3 coding DNA: TGTGCCAGCAGTTTAGGGCTAGCGAGAAGCACAGATACGCAGTATTTT.